These T cell receptor beta chains were read from a single sample in a study of shared clonotypes between healthy human individuals. Method: immunoSEQ multiplex PCR; TCRdb's copy keeps in-frame clones and lacks some. Of some 2,100,000 clones listed, about 92% are singletons. Specimen: naive CD8+ T cells from PBMCs. These receptors originate from a man between 18 and 35 years old in good health. Some clones in this sample may be carry-over from other donors' samples. Each CDR3 is given with its conserved first and last residue. The size of a clone is reported for some rows only, either as once, few or many, or as a class for expanded clones.

>TRBV29-1|.|TRBJ2-7
CSVSMGVLGNEQYF
>TRBV7-9|.|TRBJ1-3
CAGGQYGNTIYF
>TRBV6-5|.|TRBJ2-7
CASSYNPSSYEQYF
>TRBV19|.|TRBJ2-5
CASSATGIGETQYF
>TRBV7-9|.|TRBJ2-1
CASSWGSSYNEQFF
>TRBV7-8|.|TRBJ1-4
CASSQTQGEKLFF
>TRBV28|.|TRBJ1-1
CASSLPQVTSGDTEAFF
>TRBV2|.|TRBJ1-4
CASITNRATNEKLFF
>TRBV7-9|.|TRBJ2-2
CASSQAKGPGELFF
>TRBV29-1|.|TRBJ2-2
CSVGGPDTGELFF
>TRBV27|.|TRBJ1-5
CASSPDRQGGRQPQHF
>TRBV27|.|TRBJ2-7
CASSPSTKAYEQYF
>TRBV7-8|.|TRBJ2-3
CASSLESARADTQYF
>TRBV7-2|.|TRBJ1-3
CASSLDRADGNTIYF
>TRBV29-1|.|TRBJ1-5
CSVRTGGTQPQHF
>TRBV28|.|TRBJ2-1
CASSVGDSYNEQFF
>TRBV4-3|.|TRBJ2-1
CASSQVRRDLNNEQFF
>TRBV27|once|TRBJ2-7
CASRPSLAGGYEQYF
>TRBV7-8|.|TRBJ2-5
CASSSGGLAGGETQYF
>TRBV2|.|TRBJ1-3
CASSERDRGRNTIYF
>TRBV11-2|once|TRBJ2-1
CASSLILVRDLRNEQFF
>TRBV27|.|TRBJ1-4
CASRRDRGRFEKLFF
>TRBV11-2|.|TRBJ2-7
CASSRTGVSYEQYF
>TRBV9|few|TRBJ2-7
CASSVRGGYEQYF
>TRBV5-4|.|TRBJ2-2
CASSLGTGIGELFF
>TRBV4-3|.|TRBJ1-2
CASSQGLVGGGYTF
>TRBV27|.|TRBJ2-7
CASSLQGRAYEQYF
>TRBV7-8|.|TRBJ2-3
CASSPVGGGTDTQYF
>TRBV7-6|.|TRBJ1-3
CASNPTLGLSGNTIYF
>TRBV9|.|TRBJ2-7
CASSVRDRGSEQYF
>TRBV7-6|.|TRBJ2-7
CASSDRGPYEQYF
>TRBV4-3|.|TRBJ2-1
CASSQERGRWGSGRLRDEQFF
>TRBV14|.|TRBJ2-7
CASSQFRTSHNEQYF
>TRBV7-9|once|TRBJ2-1
CASSENNEQFF
>TRBV27|.|TRBJ1-5
CASSLRQPNQPQHF
>TRBV9|.|TRBJ2-1
CASSVTGGPLNEQFF
>TRBV11-2|.|TRBJ2-7
CASSPAGTPYEQYF
>TRBV15|.|TRBJ1-1
CATSAGDYEAFF
>TRBV6-6|.|TRBJ2-1
CASNFGEQFF
>TRBV9|.|TRBJ2-7
CASSVGSDSSYEQYF
>TRBV28|.|TRBJ1-4
CASGGTGATNEKLFF
>TRBV14|.|TRBJ2-3
CASAKGTGRTDTQYF
>TRBV27|.|TRBJ1-4
CASTRVGTNEKLFF
>TRBV6-1|once|TRBJ2-7
CASSGARHRGVYYEQYF
>TRBV28|.|.
CASSYGTGSYEQYF
>TRBV10-2|.|TRBJ2-2
CASSRDRTTGELFF
>TRBV6-1|.|TRBJ1-2
CASRDYGYTF
>TRBV7-8|.|TRBJ2-1
CASSLADIAGPYNEQFF
>TRBV2|.|TRBJ2-7
CASSVSGSNYEQYF
>TRBV5-8|.|TRBJ1-3
CASSFGSGRGNTIYF
>TRBV30|.|TRBJ2-7
CAWSVGASEDEQYF
>TRBV28|.|TRBJ2-7
CASSLYGEGSGEQYF